What follows describes a single T cell receptor beta chain. The antigen it binds to is not known. One base away there is no much larger clone; base qualities are not given. From cysteine to phenylalanine, the CDR3 is 14 amino acids long. Only the CDR3 DNA stays, 42 bases, in frame from base 1. The germline V gene gives CDR1 as SGHTA and CDR2 as FQGNSA. V is cut by 3 bases and J by 4 bases, and the space between the germline ends is 12 bases. PBMCs were isolated by Ficoll-Paque density gradient centrifugation. The data stem from a study of T-cell memory formation after mild COVID-19 (dated by TCRdb to 2020 to 2022). Concerning the study at large: TCR sequence clusters from the two donors were largely donor specific. T-cell clones expanding and contracting after mild COVID-19 in a couple of donors were tracked by longitudinal TCRalpha and TCRbeta repertoire sequencing. Two young, previously healthy adult volunteers, one female and one male, were included in the cohort. The investigation overall reported the following: Some responding clones were found in pre-infection memory, which suggests that pre-existing cross-reactive memory T cells took part in the SARS-CoV-2 response. Only a couple of mild cases were covered in the study, and larger cohorts including severe cases with pre-infection samples were considered necessary. From day 15 to 85, contracting clones showed balanced CD4/CD8 phenotypes, whereas a second wave of clones that expanded from day 15 to 37 leaned towards CD4+. SARS-CoV-2 specificity of the second-wave clones peaking on day 37 was not confirmed. Contracting CD4+ clones were located mainly in the CM and EM memory subsets, whereas CD8+ clones were found to be enriched in EMRA.

The sequencer listed for this sample is Illumina NovaSeq 6000. cDNA libraries for TCRalpha and TCRbeta were prepared by 5'RACE using constant-segment primers, with sample barcodes and unique molecular identifiers added. RNA was extracted from every sample with Trizol reagent. The libraries were amplified in two PCR steps, and the second step added a second sample barcode and Illumina TruSeq adapters. Sequencing of libraries was performed on an Illumina NovaSeq with 2 x 150 bp paired-end reads. In the authors' own workflow: Reads were demultiplexed and collapsed into UMI-guided consensus sequences with migec v1.2.7. Using mixcr v2.1.11, the UMI consensuses were aligned to TRA and TRB V and J templates and assembled into clonotypes. Clonotypes were classified as expanded or contracted when called significant by both edgeR and NoisET, with noise models trained on biological replicates. For edgeR calls, the cutoffs were a false discovery rate-adjusted p below 0.01 and a log2 fold-change threshold of 1. As an exploratory analysis of dynamics, max-normalized trajectories of the 1000 most abundant clonotypes were examined with PCA combined with hierarchical clustering. Separately sequenced CD4+ and CD8+ repertoires were used to assign the CD4 or CD8 phenotype of responding clones. The public reads were reanalyzed by TCRdb: fastp trimming at Q25, MiXCR alignment, in-frame beta chains only. Merged by CDR3 protein, the rows form single entries marked with the most common genes and DNA. The V and J calls and clone size are TCRdb's, not the authors'. In all, the sample holds about 320,000 distinct CDR3 sequences, and 14% of those were seen once. Around 20% of the sample goes to the ten largest clones.

The chain uses TRBV7-2 and TRBJ1-2; D gene: possibly TRBD1, on 6 matching bases. Sequencing used PBMCs or a T cell subset sorted from them (not recorded which). This receptor was identified in a man between 18 and 35 years old who had mild COVID-19 (a few samples of this study predate the infection). The sample titles of this study are shuffled in the database, so cell type and time point are left out; the donor was told from shared clones. The nucleotide sequence is TGTGCCAGCAGCTTTGGTCAGGGGCGCTATGGCTACACCTTC. Protein translation: CASSFGQGRYGYTF.